This section outlines one T cell receptor beta chain sequence together with its context. The target antigen is unknown. The germline gives CDR1 DFQATT, CDR2 SNEGSKA (reference sequence). This CDR3 has 14 residues. TCRdb re-called the 5' RACE reads, yielding one record per CDR3 amino acid sequence without DNA. Listed are 350,000 to 450,000 distinct CDR3 sequences; around 5% falls within the top ten. The sample belongs to a study of T cells expressing NK-cell markers. Whole-study findings and limits: Researchers report these clonotypes also headed the CD3+CD56-NKG2C+ fraction in a handful of donors. As a fraction of CD8+ T cells, dominant NKG2C+ clonotypes reached about 1.0-7.5% in roughly 6 donors.

This sequence was found in a man aged 18-70 years in good health. Sequencing was done on a sample of blood T cells: a sorted CD56 or NKG2C T cell subset, CD4+ or CD8+ T cells, or bulk PBMC T cells (not recorded which). V usage is TRBV20-1 and J usage is TRBJ2-1; there is no DNA to check the TCRdb D call of TRBD1. CDR3 region: CSPARRGHYNEQFF.